This TCR beta chain appears in the sequencing data of a study of CD8 T cells in ankylosing spondylitis. Study outcomes and limitations: Clones linked to the disease showed a CD8+ phenotype. They occurred at relatively low frequencies in peripheral blood. Significantly higher representation of disease-linked clones was reported for matched ankylosing spondylitis synovial fluid. Made up of about eight highly homologous variants, a TCR beta motif appeared characteristic of ankylosing spondylitis blood.

V lost 4 bases and J lost 10, with 14 bases in between. The CDR3 spans 14 residues. CDR1 is MNHEY and CDR2 is SVGAGI in the germline V gene. This clonotype was observed at least ten times. The antigen remains undetermined. Quantitative 5'-RACE was performed with molecular barcodes, and it yielded the TCR beta libraries. TCRdb re-analysed the 5' RACE reads in MiXCR, keeping a single row per CDR3 protein. The sample lists about 250,000 distinct CDR3 sequences, roughly a tenth seen once, with 2.5% to 3% in the top ten. The sequence was collected from a male donor with ankylosing spondylitis or in good health (not recorded which). Specimen: blood, either unsorted or a sorted T cell fraction (not recorded which). V is TRBV6-5 and J is TRBJ1-6; tentatively, D is TRBD1 (5 bases). In nucleotides, the CDR3 is TGTGCCAGCAGTTCCGGCTTGCCAGGGTCACCCCTCCACTTT. Its protein product is CASSSGLPGSPLHF.